This T cell receptor (beta chain) came from a study of siplizumab effects on memory and regulatory T cells. The assay was immunoSEQ multiplex PCR, and TCRdb's table has in-frame clones only and misses some. Here the sample spans fewer than 130,000 clones, more than 90% being singletons. The germline V gene encodes CDR1 SGHDT and CDR2 YYEEEE. V was pared by 1 base and J by 3 bases, with 10 bases between. The CDR3 has 14 amino acids. Points from the study as a whole: A major contribution to the alloresponse seemed to be made by naive T cells, which seemed more diverse than memory cells. Alloreactive sequences from unstimulated CD4+ memory cells fell significantly with siplizumab.

Of note for this clone: What it recognizes is unknown.

The V and J genes are TRBV5-6 and TRBJ2-5; D call uncertain. This TCR came from a human donor in good health. The sequenced sample consisted of CD4+ T cells sorted from blood. CDR3 DNA: TGTGCCAGCAGCTTGTTGTTCGCCAAAGAGACCCAGTACTTC. This encodes CASSLLFAKETQYF.